Each of the 12 T cell receptor beta chains below was sequenced from the same sample in a study of cytomegalovirus exposure and HLA in healthy donors. PCR used 60 Vbeta primers and 13 Jbeta primers. Measured with immunoSEQ multiplex PCR; TCRdb has only the in-frame clones, and not every one. The sample consists of around 150,000 clones, over 70% of them appearing once. Source material: PBMCs. The receptors were gathered from a man aged 25-45 years in good health and CMV-seropositive.

This clone is a singleton in its sample. V gene TRBV27 combines with J gene TRBJ2-3; TRBD1 is a possible D gene (6 bases). The V gene lost 2 bases and the J gene lost 4 bases, with 10 bases spanning the gap. The CDR3 has 14 amino acids. Germline V gives CDR1 MNHEY, CDR2 SMNVEV (reference sequence). The CDR3 coding sequence is TGTGCCAGCAGTTTAACAGGGAACGCAGATACGCAGTATTTT. Its protein product is CASSLTGNADTQYF.

This clone was observed once. This rearrangement joins TRBV18 to TRBJ2-1; a possible D gene is TRBD1 (6 bases). The ends were cut back, 4 bases at V and 4 bases at J, with 8 bases in the middle. This CDR3 has 13 amino acids. In germline, CDR1 is KGHSH, CDR2 LQKENI. CDR3 region: CASSRTDYNEQFF. The CDR3 DNA reads TGTGCCAGCTCACGGACAGATTACAATGAGCAGTTCTTC.

The chain couples TRBV27 to TRBJ2-5, with 7 bases aligning to TRBD2. The trim removed 3 bases at V and 4 bases at J, leaving 8 bases unmatched. This CDR3 contains 15 residues. The germline V gene has CDR1 MNHEY and CDR2 SMNVEV (reference sequence). The CDR3 spells CASSFERGAPETQYF. In nucleotides, the CDR3 is TGTGCCAGCAGTTTCGAGCGGGGCGCCCCAGAGACCCAGTACTTC.

The chain has TRBV10-2 and TRBJ2-1; D is uncertain. V lost 4 bases, J lost 5 bases, and 9 bases lay in between. This CDR3 comprises 13 residues. Germline assignment: CDR1 WSHSY and CDR2 SAAADI. CDR3 sequence: CASSVLQNNEQFF. CDR3 sequence (DNA): TGCGCCAGCAGTGTTTTACAAAACAATGAGCAGTTCTTC.

This clone was observed a few times. The chain has TRBV5-4 and TRBJ2-7, with 9 bases matching TRBD2. Germline CDR1 SGHNT, CDR2 YYREEE (reference sequence). The CDR3 length is 16 residues. The V segment lost 0 bases and the J segment 5 bases; nucleotides outside the gene matches: 9. CDR3 bases: TGTGCCAGCAGCTTGGCAGCGGGGGGCCTGGGGAACGAGCAGTACTTC. It specifies CASSLAAGGLGNEQYF. Based on the CDR3 plus reference TRBV5-4 and TRBJ2-7, the full variable domain is ETGVTQSPTHLIKTRGQQVTLRCSSQSGHNTVSWYQQALGQGPQFIFQYYREEENGRGNFPPRFSGLQFPNYSSELNVNALELDDSALYLCASSLAAGGLGNEQYFGPGTRLTVT.

There are a few counts of this clone. This sequence joins TRBV28 and TRBJ1-5; perhaps TRBD1 as D (5 bases). The V and J ends lost 5 bases and 7 bases respectively, with 15 bases between them. Germline lookup yields CDR1 MDHEN and CDR2 SYDVKM. This CDR3 spans 14 amino acids. In DNA, the CDR3 is TGTGCCAGCAGTCGAGGAGGGGTCCGACAGCCCCAGCATTTT. It encodes CASSRGGVRQPQHF.

The V call is TRBV19, the J call TRBJ2-1; 9 bases are shared with TRBD2. From germline, CDR1 is LNHDA and CDR2 SQIVND (reference sequence). There are 14 residues in the CDR3. Germline trimming cut 5 bases from V and 9 bases from J; bases unmatched to any gene: 8. The CDR3 DNA is TGTGCCAGTAGTTGGGCGGGGGGGCCGGGTGAGCAGTTCTTC. Protein: CASSWAGGPGEQFF.

The rearrangement links TRBV28 to TRBJ2-7, with TRBD2 identical over 8 bases. In germline, CDR1 is MDHEN, CDR2 SYDVKM. This CDR3 has 18 amino acids. J was trimmed by 0 bases and V by 2 bases; bases with no gene match: 12. The DNA for the CDR3 is TGTGCCAGCAGTTTAGGGTGGGTAGCGGGGCCTAGCTCCTACGAGCAGTACTTC. It is translated as CASSLGWVAGPSSYEQYF.

As to this clone: Germline and junction disagree at one end, which may indicate a read error. The V and J genes are TRBV6-5 and TRBJ2-6, with D perhaps matching TRBD1 (6 bases). The CDR3 spans 15 residues. Germline CDR1 MNHEY, CDR2 SVGAGI. CDR3 DNA sequence: TGTGCCAGCAGAAAACAGGGCTCTGGGGCCAACGGCCTGACTTTC. Translation gives CASRKQGSGANGLTF.

The chain uses TRBV18 and TRBJ1-5; 8 positions match TRBD1. The ends lost 2 bases at V and 4 bases at J; junction bases unmatched: 4. CDR3 length equals 15 residues. Germline values: CDR1 KGHSH, CDR2 LQKENI. The chain's CDR3 is CASSPGGQGNQPQHF. The CDR3 nucleotides read TGTGCCAGCTCACCAGGCGGACAGGGTAATCAGCCCCAGCATTTT.

The V gene is TRBV18, the J gene TRBJ1-1, with D tentatively TRBD1 (5 bases). This CDR3 is built from 16 residues. Germline V CDR1 and CDR2: KGHSH, LQKENI. Trimming pared 1 base from V and 0 bases from J, leaving 12 bases between. CDR3 region: CASSPLRQSLNTEAFF. CDR3 in DNA: TGTGCCAGCTCACCACTGCGACAGAGTCTGAACACTGAAGCTTTCTTT.

The V call is TRBV28, the J call TRBJ1-1; D may be TRBD1 (6 bases). Looked up from germline, CDR1 is MDHEN and CDR2 is SYDVKM. This CDR3 has 16 amino acids. V lost 5 bases and J lost 4, with 20 bases in between. CDR3 bases: TGTGCCAGCAGTACCCCGGGACAAGGCCGGAGCACTGAAGCTTTCTTT. This gives the protein CASSTPGQGRSTEAFF. Using reference TRBV28 and TRBJ1-1 for the parts outside the CDR3, the full variable domain is DVKVTQSSRYLVKRTGEKVFLECVQDMDHENMFWYRQDPGLGLRLIYFSYDVKMKEKGDIPEGYSVSREKKERFSLILESASTNQTSMYLCASSTPGQGRSTEAFFGQGTRLTVV.